The following is a TCR beta chain sequence with its context. The data belong to a study of Ad26.COV2.S vaccination and SARS-CoV-2 variants. The CDR3 extends over 13 amino acids. V was cut by 5 bases and J by 1 base, with 8 bases left in between. The germline V gene has CDR1 SGHVS and CDR2 FNYEAQ. Sequenced by immunoSEQ multiplex PCR; TCRdb stores in-frame clones only, minus some. The data show about 400,000 clones, 89% seen once. Treatment defined: roughly 20 received Ad26.COV2.S at low or high dose, single or two shots; roughly five received placebo; per-sample allocation not given. Sample collection was performed on day 63 after the first vaccine or placebo injection. The administered vaccine (an Ad26 vector) expressed Wuhan-strain SARS-CoV-2 spike.

The input for sequencing was peripheral blood, taken in a trial of Ad26.COV2.S vaccine versus placebo. This sequence joins TRBV7-6 and TRBJ1-1; a weak D match, TRBD1 (6 bases). This sequence originates from a person between 18 and 65 years old who received the Ad26.COV2.S COVID-19 vaccine or a placebo. CDR3 protein: CASSVTGNTEAFF. The CDR3 region has the DNA TGTGCCAGCAGCGTGACAGGGAACACTGAAGCTTTCTTT.